Sequencing of this TCR beta chain was carried out in a study of T cell responses to AZD1222 COVID-19 vaccine (dated by TCRdb to about 2021). Regarding the complete study: Because spike-specific TCR depth and breadth did not differ between the two schedules, AZD1222 recipients who got a second dose at roughly 4 weeks were pooled with those who got a second dose at roughly 12 weeks. TCR sequencing covered 233 trial participants: approximately 200 given two doses of AZD1222 and some 25 given two doses of MenACWY control vaccine. Trial participants were enrolled into age subgroups of 18-55, 56-69 and 70-plus years, which contained about 150, 27 and 61 TCR-sequenced participants, respectively.

Taken from cysteine to phenylalanine, the CDR3 has 13 residues. The retained sequence is limited to the CDR3, 39 bases, with the frame set at the first base. The junction carries 8 bases between V and J, which are trimmed by 1 base and 5 bases respectively. The germline V gene encodes CDR1 LNHDA and CDR2 SQIVND (reference sequence). The intended sense of this specimen's time point label: baseline before first vaccination. Vaccinee samples came from UK trials COV001 and COV002, including a single-blind randomized controlled phase 2/3 trial of AZD1222 (ChAdOx1 nCoV-19) in healthy adults. Trial participant PBMC samples were collected at day 0 and day 28 after the second dose for TCRbeta chain sequencing. The CDR3 regions of human TCRbeta chains were analyzed by immunosequencing. Per the source publication's procedure: TCRs in the repertoires were compared against a reference library of SARS-CoV-2-specific TCRs that had been generated with the MIRA antigen-specificity platform. Breadth meant the fraction of unique TCRs that were SARS-CoV-2-associated, whereas depth meant the fraction of total T cells that were SARS-CoV-2-associated. Each spike-specific TCR was assigned to its reactive spike region and to a CD4 or CD8 class using the MIRA data. Log10-transformed breadth and depth values were compared by one-way ANOVA with Sidak's multiple comparisons tests. The source is immuneACCESS, and TCRdb retained only in-frame sequences with V and J called. Part of the clones is not carried over; for the studies checked, unresolved V genes explain less than half of this, and the remainder is unexplained. The DNA was the basis for D and trimming; V, J and clone size are from that table. The sample profile shows 150,000 to 200,000 clones; 85% to 95% of them were found once. The top ten hold around 1.5% of the sample.

A note on this clone: Its specific antigen is unknown. Base qualities are missing; no much larger clone stands one base away. The same CDR3 arises from other DNA sequences in this sample as well.

The paper as a whole reports these results and caveats: Because no day 14 peak-response samples were available, repertoires were characterized only after the peak T cell response. Most participants were white British and females outnumbered males, and the authors suggested that clonal diversity may have been underestimated. The 56-69-year group was small, and its depth increase did not reach significance, likely because of low power. Nearly half of unique spike-specific TCRs reportedly recognized epitopes outside regions mutated in the B.1.351 and B.1.1.7 variants. The whole spike protein was spanned by vaccine-associated CD4 TCRs, and dominant responses were seen in regions 160-218 and 743-854. Conclusions about previously exposed vaccinees were limited because only six AZD1222 recipients were SARS-CoV-2 seropositive at baseline. Spike-specific TCR breadth and depth rose significantly after two AZD1222 doses compared with day 0 and with MenACWY recipients.

This clonotype was sampled from an adult in good health. In this chain, TRBV19 is recombined with TRBJ1-1, with an unclear D gene assignment. Source: peripheral blood, taken on day 0 of AZD1222 vaccination. The nucleotide sequence reads TGTGCCAGTAGTATAGGTCGGTATACTGAAGCTTTCTTT. It codes for CASSIGRYTEAFF. With the portions outside the CDR3 filled from the reference TRBV19 and TRBJ1-1 genes, the complete variable region becomes DGGITQSPKYLFRKEGQNVTLSCEQNLNHDAMYWYRQDPGQGLRLIYYSQIVNDFQKGDIAEGYSVSREKKESFPLTVTSAQKNPTAFYLCASSIGRYTEAFFGQGTRLTVV.